This TCR beta chain was sequenced during a study of blood T cells in healthy people across ages. The second PCR ran roughly 7 to 11 cycles with a sample-barcoded 5' primer and J-beta primers. TCRdb itself ran the 5' RACE reads through MiXCR, one entry per CDR3 protein. The data contain 630,000 or so distinct CDR3 sequences, roughly 32% of them singletons. The source material was blood. The TCR was taken from an elderly woman in good health.

This chain's CDR3 is CASSVEAGRSAEAFF. The CDR3 DNA is TGTGCCAGCAGCGTAGAAGCGGGACGTAGCGCTGAAGCTTTCTTT. J is TRBJ1-1 and V is TRBV9; a possible D gene is TRBD1 (5 bases). V was cut by 0 bases and J by 6 bases, with 15 bases left in between. Germline V gene data show CDR1 as SGDLS and CDR2 as YYNGEE. CDR3 length: 15 residues.